Listed here is a single T cell receptor (beta chain). Its antigen is currently unknown. Germline V lookup: CDR1 SNHLY, CDR2 FYNNEI. Between the trimmed V and J ends, which lost 8 bases and 8 bases, there was a span of 16 bases. The CDR3 is made up of 13 amino acids. Reverse transcription of extracted RNA yielded cDNA, which provided the sequencing template. The data were produced by immunoSEQ multiplex PCR, yet TCRdb's version contains in-frame clones alone and is incomplete. The data contain around 110,000 clones, about 60% of them singletons. These data are taken from a study of CD8+ T cells in alopecia areata. Study-wide background: After 6 to 18 months of tofacitinib, follow-up continued 6 months off drug. Disease severity was quantified as SALT score of affected scalp area.

Broader study findings: Scalp specimens additionally yield sequences from normal skin's resident alphabeta T cells. There were many expanded lesional clones persisting in scalp and blood during tofacitinib.

Treatment given: oral pan-JAK inhibitor, 5-10 mg twice daily. The receptor comes from a human donor with alopecia areata. This chain uses TRBV2 with TRBJ2-1, with D possibly called TRBD1 or TRBD2 (6 bases each). Specimen: CD8+ T cells sorted from blood, collected at week 24, from a patient treated with tofacitinib. CDR3 residues: CASGGLGNYEQFF. In DNA form, the CDR3 reads TGTGCCAGCGGGGGGCTAGGGAACTATGAGCAGTTCTTC.